The 20 T cell receptor beta chains given below trace back to one sample, sequenced in a study of T-cell reconstitution after alpha-beta-depleted transplantation in children. The TCRbeta library was prepared with unique molecular identifiers. TCRdb ran MiXCR on the PCR reads and lists one entry per CDR3 protein. The data hold 900,000 or so distinct CDR3 sequences, with around 15% observed a single time. The specimen was PBMCs, mostly from graft donor cells, collected 360 days after TCRalphabeta/CD19-depleted stem cell transplant. These receptors were obtained from a male patient between 10 and 17 years old who had a stem cell transplant for acute lymphoblastic leukemia, so the T cells may come from the graft donor.

The chain joins TRBV5-1 to TRBJ2-1; D uncertain. The germline V gene has CDR1 SGHRS and CDR2 YFSETQ. V was pared by 4 bases and J by 8 bases, with 16 bases between. The CDR3 contains 14 residues. CDR3 in amino acids: CASSPQWAVDEQFF. The DNA for the CDR3 is TGCGCCAGCAGCCCCCAATGGGCGGTCGATGAGCAGTTCTTC.

The gene calls are TRBV7-3 and TRBJ1-1; D not resolved. Trimming left V 8 bases short and J 2 bases short, with 12 bases between. There are 13 residues in the CDR3. The V gene's germline CDR1 is SGHTA and CDR2 FQGTGA. The CDR3 sequence is CASGVGLNTEAFF. The CDR3 nucleotides read TGTGCCAGCGGGGTGGGGTTAAACACTGAAGCTTTCTTT.

This clonotype was seen more than once but under ten times. The chain links TRBV7-9 to TRBJ1-5; 7 bases fit TRBD1. Germline CDR1 is SEHNR and CDR2 is FQNEAQ (reference sequence). The CDR3 consists of 14 residues. V shed 4 bases and J 3 bases; nucleotides not matched to a gene: 3. The CDR3 coding sequence is TGTGCCAGCAGCTCGACAGGGTTCAATCAGCCCCAGCATTTT. Amino acids: CASSSTGFNQPQHF.

The chain uses TRBV7-9 and TRBJ2-5; D remains ambiguous. The germline V gene has CDR1 SEHNR and CDR2 FQNEAQ (reference sequence). Between the trimmed V and J ends, which lost 5 bases and 4 bases, there was a span of 14 bases. This CDR3 has 14 amino acids. In nucleotides, the CDR3 is TGTGCCAGCAGCCGAAAGTGGACCGGAGAGACCCAGTACTTC. Protein product: CASSRKWTGETQYF. Drawing the rest from reference TRBV7-9 and TRBJ2-5, the complete variable domain is DTGVSQNPRHKITKRGQNVTFRCDPISEHNRLYWYRQTLGQGPEFLTYFQNEAQLEKSRLLSDRFSAERPKGSFSTLEIQRTEQGDSAMYLCASSRKWTGETQYFGPGTRLLVL.

This chain links TRBV5-1 with TRBJ2-7; D possibly corresponds to TRBD1 (6 bases). CDR1 and CDR2 (germline): SGHRS, YFSETQ. V was shortened by 3 bases and J by 7 bases, with 11 bases between the two germline ends. This CDR3 region has 12 residues. Written as DNA, the CDR3 is TGCGCCAGCAGCTCCGGACAGAGGGAGCAGTACTTC. Its protein is CASSSGQREQYF. Combining the CDR3 with reference TRBV5-1 and TRBJ2-7 gives the whole variable domain KAGVTQTPRYLIKTRGQQVTLSCSPISGHRSVSWYQQTPGQGLQFLFEYFSETQRNKGNFPGRFSGRQFSNSRSEMNVSTLELGDSALYLCASSSGQREQYFGPGTRLTVT.

The V call is TRBV3-1, the J call TRBJ1-2; D remains ambiguous. In germline, CDR1 is LGHDT, CDR2 YNNKEL (reference sequence). Trimming left V 0 bases short and J 4 bases short, with 12 bases between. The CDR3 has 15 residues. CDR3 amino acids: CASSQDFRVLYGYTF. DNA for the CDR3: TGTGCCAGCAGCCAAGATTTCCGGGTGCTCTATGGCTACACCTTC.

A few counts support this clonotype. The chain is built from TRBV24-1 and TRBJ1-2; 8 bases align to TRBD1. The length of the CDR3 is 14 residues. V was clipped by 3 bases and J by 4 bases; unmatched bases: 3. Germline CDR1 is KGHDR and CDR2 is SFDVKD. The DNA of the CDR3 is TGTGCCACCAGTGATCTTGACAGGGGCTATGGCTACACCTTC. It encodes CATSDLDRGYGYTF.

The chain is built from TRBV14 and TRBJ1-2, with D maybe TRBD1 (5 bases). V dropped 4 bases and J dropped 4 bases, with 19 bases sitting between them. In germline, CDR1 is SGHDN, CDR2 FVKESK. The CDR3 runs to 16 residues. CDR3 amino acids: CASSPLPGTQAYGYTF. Written as DNA, the CDR3 is TGTGCCAGCAGCCCTTTGCCGGGGACTCAGGCCTATGGCTACACCTTC.

The V call is TRBV5-1, the J call TRBJ2-1; D is possibly TRBD2 (7 bases). There are 20 residues in the CDR3. Germline values: CDR1 SGHRS, CDR2 YFSETQ. The V end lost 3 bases, the J end lost 1 base, and 26 bases lay between the germline ends. Written as DNA, the CDR3 is TGCGCCAGCAGCTGGGGCCAGGGGTTCTCGTGGGAGGGGTCCTACAATGAGCAGTTCTTC. This codes for CASSWGQGFSWEGSYNEQFF.

The J gene is TRBJ2-5, the V gene TRBV7-2; D unclear. Deletions cut 2 bases from V and 2 bases from J, with 15 bases between. This CDR3 has 16 amino acids. Germline V CDR1 and CDR2: SGHTA, FQGNSA. The CDR3: CASSLLGLNLQETQYF. DNA for the CDR3: TGTGCCAGCAGCTTACTTGGGCTTAACCTTCAAGAGACCCAGTACTTC.

This rearrangement joins TRBV24-1 to TRBJ2-2; 8 bases are a match to TRBD1. This CDR3 has 14 amino acids. Losses at the gene ends were 12 bases for V and 1 base for J; bases not matched to a gene: 6. Germline CDR1 is KGHDR and CDR2 is SFDVKD. In nucleotides, the CDR3 is TGTGCCGTTTCCGGGACAGGGAACACCGGGGAGCTGTTTTTT. Translated: CAVSGTGNTGELFF.

This clonotype was observed at least ten times. This chain uses TRBV20-1 with TRBJ1-6; D gene ambiguous. This CDR3 comprises 15 residues. Germline values: CDR1 DFQATT, CDR2 SNEGSKA (reference sequence). V lost 0 bases and J 7 bases, leaving 13 bases between the germline ends. As DNA, the CDR3 is TGCAGTGCTAGAGAAGTAGGACGGGTAAATTCACCCCTCCACTTT. Protein sequence: CSAREVGRVNSPLHF.

This clonotype was found a few times. This rearrangement joins TRBV20-1 to TRBJ2-7; D is ambiguous. The CDR3 is 11 amino acids. Germline-derived CDR1 and CDR2 are DFQATT and SNEGSKA (reference sequence). With 6 bases removed from V and 2 bases from J, the gap between germline ends came to 8 bases. The CDR3 DNA follows: TGCAGTGCCCCGAAGACCTACGAGCAGTACTTC. This encodes CSAPKTYEQYF.

The chain couples TRBV20-1 to TRBJ2-1; D might be TRBD2 (6 bases). CDR1 DFQATT and CDR2 SNEGSKA come from the germline V gene (reference sequence). The CDR3 loop spans 15 amino acids. V was shortened by 5 bases and J by 7 bases, with 21 bases between the two germline ends. CDR3 coding DNA: TGCAGTGCTGGGGGGACTCCTACTTATGGAAATGAGCAGTTCTTC. Protein: CSAGGTPTYGNEQFF.

The chain uses TRBV2 and TRBJ1-6; D unresolved. Per the germline V gene, CDR1 is SNHLY and CDR2 is FYNNEI. The CDR3 contains 12 residues. Trimming shortened V by 7 bases and J by 9 bases, and 10 bases separated the two germline ends. CDR3 DNA sequence: TGTGCCAGCAACCCGGCGGGTTCACCCCTCCACTTT. Encoded protein: CASNPAGSPLHF.

The genes are TRBV12-3 or TRBV12-4 and TRBJ2-3; TRBD1 agrees at 8 bases. The CDR3 is made up of 15 amino acids. The trim removed 6 bases at V and 0 bases at J, leaving 5 bases unmatched. Here the CDR3 reads CASRGTGTSTDTQYF. The CDR3 DNA reads as TGTGCCAGCAGGGGGACAGGCACTAGCACAGATACGCAGTATTTT.

V and J are TRBV4-2 and TRBJ2-3, with D unresolved. CDR1 is LGHNA, CDR2 YNFKEQ, per germline. V lost 3 bases, J lost 4 bases, and 14 bases lay in between. This CDR3 region has 15 residues. CDR3 nucleotide sequence: TGTGCCAGCAGCCAGTGGTGGAGAGTAGCAGATACGCAGTATTTT. It translates to CASSQWWRVADTQYF.

In its sample, this clonotype was seen a few times. The chain links TRBV9 to TRBJ2-7; maybe TRBD2 (5 bases). This CDR3 has 15 residues. Germline CDR1 is SGDLS and CDR2 is YYNGEE. Trimming took 0 bases from V and 2 from J, leaving 12 bases between them. Written as DNA, the CDR3 is TGTGCCAGCAGCGTAGGCGGACGGGGTCCCTACGAGCAGTACTTC. Translated, it gives CASSVGGRGPYEQYF.

This clonotype was picked up a small number of times. The chain links TRBV14 to TRBJ2-7; a possible D gene is TRBD2 (6 bases). The V gene lost 2 bases and the J gene lost 6 bases, with 14 bases spanning the gap. The CDR3 has 14 amino acids. The germline V gene has CDR1 SGHDN and CDR2 FVKESK. In DNA form, the CDR3 reads TGTGCCAGCAGCCAATGGAGGGGTAGGGCCGAGCAGTACTTC. Protein sequence: CASSQWRGRAEQYF. The variable domain in full, with the rest retrieved from reference TRBV14 and TRBJ2-7, is EAGVTQFPSHSVIEKGQTVTLRCDPISGHDNLYWYRRVMGKEIKFLLHFVKESKQDESGMPNNRFLAERTGGTYSTLKVQPAELEDSGVYFCASSQWRGRAEQYFGPGTRLTVT.

The chain recombines TRBV24-1 with TRBJ2-1, with 8 bases lining up with TRBD2. The CDR3 loop spans 15 amino acids. Germline V gene data show CDR1 as KGHDR and CDR2 as SFDVKD. V was pared by 5 bases and J by 7 bases, with 9 bases of the junction left unmatched. The CDR3 here is CATSATGGGWNEQFF. The CDR3 region has the DNA TGTGCCACCAGTGCTACGGGAGGGGGTTGGAATGAGCAGTTCTTC.